Each of the 3 T cell receptor beta chains below was sequenced from the same sample in a study of cytomegalovirus exposure and HLA in healthy donors. Primers included in the PCR were 60 Vbeta and 13 Jbeta primers. Profiled with immunoSEQ multiplex PCR; TCRdb holds only in-frame clones, not every one. The sample lists about 150,000 clones, roughly 10% occurring once. The material sequenced was PBMCs. Every receptor here comes from a male donor in good health and CMV-seronegative.

The V gene is TRBV7-3, the J gene TRBJ2-2; 10 nucleotides align to TRBD1. After removal of 5 bases from V and 6 bases from J, the junction contained 12 bases not matched to a gene. The CDR3 sequence is 17 residues long. CDR1 is SGHTA and CDR2 is FQGTGA in the germline V gene. The CDR3 DNA reads as TGTGCCAGCAGCCGCGGACAGGGGGTTCTTAGTCCCGGGGAGCTGTTTTTT. Translated, it gives CASSRGQGVLSPGELFF.

This clone was counted a few times. The J gene is TRBJ1-6, the V gene TRBV7-2; no clear D gene. With 7 bases removed from V and 7 bases from J, the gap between germline ends came to 11 bases. From germline, CDR1 is SGHTA and CDR2 FQGNSA. CDR3 length: 13 residues. The CDR3 coding sequence is TGTGCCAGCACCGACACTGGAAATTCACCCCTCCACTTT. Protein sequence: CASTDTGNSPLHF.

This clone was seen a handful of times. The chain carries TRBV11-2 and TRBJ1-1, with D possibly TRBD1 on 6 matching bases. The CDR3 runs 16 residues. The V gene's germline CDR1 is SGHAT and CDR2 FQNNGV. V lost 4 bases and J lost 4, with 19 bases in between. CDR3 sequence reads: CASSSFRTVERTEAFF. The CDR3 DNA reads TGTGCCAGCAGCTCTTTCCGGACAGTAGAGCGCACTGAAGCTTTCTTT. Complete variable domain (other parts from reference TRBV11-2 and TRBJ1-1): EAGVAQSPRYKIIEKRQSVAFWCNPISGHATLYWYQQILGQGPKLLIQFQNNGVVDDSQLPKDRFSAERLKGVDSTLKIQPAKLEDSAVYLCASSSFRTVERTEAFFGQGTRLTVV.